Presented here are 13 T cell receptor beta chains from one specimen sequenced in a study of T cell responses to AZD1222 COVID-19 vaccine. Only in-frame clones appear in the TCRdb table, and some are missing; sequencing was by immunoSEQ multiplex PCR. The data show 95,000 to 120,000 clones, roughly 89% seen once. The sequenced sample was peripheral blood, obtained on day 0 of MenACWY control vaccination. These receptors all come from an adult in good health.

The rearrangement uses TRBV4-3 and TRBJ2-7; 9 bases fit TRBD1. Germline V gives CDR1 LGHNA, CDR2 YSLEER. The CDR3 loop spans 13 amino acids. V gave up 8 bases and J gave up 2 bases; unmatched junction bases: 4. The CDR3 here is CASGRDRAYEQYF. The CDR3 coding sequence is TGCGCCAGCGGTCGGGACAGGGCCTACGAGCAGTACTTC.

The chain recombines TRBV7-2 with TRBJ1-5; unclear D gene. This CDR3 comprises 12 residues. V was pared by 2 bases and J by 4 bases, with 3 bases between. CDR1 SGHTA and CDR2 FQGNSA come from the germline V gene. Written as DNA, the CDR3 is TGTGCCAGCAGCTTACAAAATCAGCCCCAGCATTTT. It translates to CASSLQNQPQHF.

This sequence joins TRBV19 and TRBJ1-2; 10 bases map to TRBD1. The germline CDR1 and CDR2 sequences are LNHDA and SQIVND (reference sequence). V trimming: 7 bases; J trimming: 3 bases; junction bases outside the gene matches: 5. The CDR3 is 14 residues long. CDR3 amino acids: CASTPGQGYYGYTF. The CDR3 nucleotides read TGTGCCAGTACGCCGGGACAGGGGTACTATGGCTACACCTTC.

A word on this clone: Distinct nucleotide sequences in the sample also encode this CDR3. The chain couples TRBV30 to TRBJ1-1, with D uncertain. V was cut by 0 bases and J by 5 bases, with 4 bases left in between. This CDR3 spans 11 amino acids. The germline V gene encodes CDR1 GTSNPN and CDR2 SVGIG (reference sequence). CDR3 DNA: TGTGCCTGGAGTGTAGGGACTGAAGCTTTCTTT. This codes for CAWSVGTEAFF.

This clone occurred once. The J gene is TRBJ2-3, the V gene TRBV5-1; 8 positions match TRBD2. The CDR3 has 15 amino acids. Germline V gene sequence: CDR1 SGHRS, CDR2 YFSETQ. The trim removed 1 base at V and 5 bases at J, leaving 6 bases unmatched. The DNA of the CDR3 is TGCGCCAGCAGCTTGCCAGCGGGGGCTGGAGATACGCAGTATTTT. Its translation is CASSLPAGAGDTQYF.

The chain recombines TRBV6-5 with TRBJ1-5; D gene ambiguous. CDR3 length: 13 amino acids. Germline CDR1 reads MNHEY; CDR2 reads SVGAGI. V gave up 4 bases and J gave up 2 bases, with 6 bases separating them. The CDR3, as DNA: TGTGCCAGCAGTTCACACCGCAATCAGCCCCAGCATTTT. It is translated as CASSSHRNQPQHF.

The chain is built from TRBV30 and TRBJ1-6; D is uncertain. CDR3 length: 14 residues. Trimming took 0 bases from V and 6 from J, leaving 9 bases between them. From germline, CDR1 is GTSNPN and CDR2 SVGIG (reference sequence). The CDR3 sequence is CAWSVSVGNSPLHF. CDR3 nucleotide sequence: TGTGCCTGGAGTGTTTCCGTTGGTAATTCACCCCTCCACTTT.

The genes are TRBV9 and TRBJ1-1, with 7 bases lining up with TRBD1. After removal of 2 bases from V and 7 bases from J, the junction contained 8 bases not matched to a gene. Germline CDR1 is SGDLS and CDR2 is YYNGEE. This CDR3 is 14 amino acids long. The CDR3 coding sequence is TGTGCCAGCAGCGTGGGGGACAGTGCGGGTGAAGCTTTCTTT. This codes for CASSVGDSAGEAFF.

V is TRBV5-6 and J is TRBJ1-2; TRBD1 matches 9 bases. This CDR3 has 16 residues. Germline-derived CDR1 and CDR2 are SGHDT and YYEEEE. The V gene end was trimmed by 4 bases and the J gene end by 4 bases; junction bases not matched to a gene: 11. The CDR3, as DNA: TGTGCCAGCAGCAGGGACAGGGTTGGTTCGGGCTATGGCTACACCTTC. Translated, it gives CASSRDRVGSGYGYTF.

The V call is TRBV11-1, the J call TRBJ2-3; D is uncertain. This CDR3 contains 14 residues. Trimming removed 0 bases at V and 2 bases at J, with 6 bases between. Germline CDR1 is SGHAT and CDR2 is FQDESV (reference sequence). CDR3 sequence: CASSLAGFTDTQYF. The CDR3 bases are TGTGCCAGCAGCTTAGCGGGGTTCACAGATACGCAGTATTTT. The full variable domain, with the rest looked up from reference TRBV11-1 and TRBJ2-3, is EAEVAQSPRYKITEKSQAVAFWCDPISGHATLYWYRQILGQGPELLVQFQDESVVDDSQLPKDRFSAERLKGVDSTLKIQPAELGDSAMYLCASSLAGFTDTQYFGPGTRLTVL.

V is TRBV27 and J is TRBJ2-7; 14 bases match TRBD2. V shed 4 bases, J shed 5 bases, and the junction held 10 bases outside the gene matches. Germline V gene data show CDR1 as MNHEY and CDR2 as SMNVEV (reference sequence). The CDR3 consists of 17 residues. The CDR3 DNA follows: TGTGCCAGCAGTTCCCTGACTAGCGGGGGGGCCATCCACGAGCAGTACTTC. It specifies CASSSLTSGGAIHEQYF.

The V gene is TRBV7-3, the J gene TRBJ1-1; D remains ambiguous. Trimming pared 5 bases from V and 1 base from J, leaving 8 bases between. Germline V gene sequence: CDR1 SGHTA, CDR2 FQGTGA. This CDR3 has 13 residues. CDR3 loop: CASSVQSNTEAFF. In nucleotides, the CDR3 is TGTGCCAGCAGCGTACAGTCGAACACTGAAGCTTTCTTT.

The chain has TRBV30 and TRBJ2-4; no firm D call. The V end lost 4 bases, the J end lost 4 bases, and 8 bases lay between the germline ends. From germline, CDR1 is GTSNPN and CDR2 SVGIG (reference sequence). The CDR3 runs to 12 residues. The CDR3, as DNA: TGTGCCTGGATGGGGTTTAAAAACATTCAGTACTTC. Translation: CAWMGFKNIQYF.